This T cell receptor beta chain was documented in a study of T cell responses to AZD1222 COVID-19 vaccine. Measured with immunoSEQ multiplex PCR; TCRdb has only the in-frame clones, and not every one. This sample yields 180,000 or so clones, of which just over 90% are seen a single time; more than 1.5% belongs to the top ten. Germline CDR1 MRHNA, CDR2 SNTAGT. The CDR3 contains 14 residues. Trimming pared 8 bases from V and 0 bases from J, leaving 10 bases between. The chain has TRBV6-4 and TRBJ2-2; D remains unclear. The TCR was taken from an adult who received the AZD1222 COVID-19 vaccine. Sequenced material: peripheral blood, taken 28 days after the second AZD1222 dose. The CDR3 DNA sequence: TGTGCCAGCGAGAGAACAGCGAACACCGGGGAGCTGTTTTTT. It codes for CASERTANTGELFF.